A selection of T cell receptor beta chains follows, all from one sample in a study of T-cell reconstitution after alpha-beta-depleted transplantation in children. Using its own MiXCR run on the PCR reads, TCRdb lists one record per CDR3 protein. This table holds hundreds of thousands of distinct CDR3 sequences, 8% to 11% found once. Sample: PBMCs, taken before TCRalphabeta/CD19-depleted stem cell transplant. The receptor set was obtained from a child aged 2 to 10 with inherited bone marrow failure, due to receive a stem cell transplant. The CDR3 runs from the conserved cysteine through the conserved F or W.

CDR3 length: 14
V gene: TRBV20-1
CDR3 protein: CSASFANSNQPQHF

CDR3 length: 14
V gene: TRBV5-1
CDR3 protein: CASSFAQGAYEQYF

CDR3 length: 8
V gene: TRBV27
CDR3 protein: CASRVFTF

CDR3 length: 14
V gene: TRBV4-3
CDR3 protein: CASSQDLSYNEQFF

CDR3 length: 13
V gene: TRBV12-3/TRBV12-4
CDR3 protein: CASSWTVRNTIYF

CDR3 length: 14
V gene: TRBV7-2
CDR3 protein: CASSLIGFQETQYF

CDR3 length: 15
V gene: TRBV9
CDR3 protein: CASSVGPHPYNEQFF

CDR3 length: 15
V gene: TRBV4-3
CDR3 protein: CASSQPGQQNEKLFF

CDR3 length: 16
V gene: TRBV27
CDR3 protein: CASNRMGEGAQETQYF

CDR3 length: 15
V gene: TRBV20-1
CDR3 protein: CSARDSVTGLNEQFF

CDR3 length: 14
V gene: TRBV28
CDR3 protein: CASSLGGVRQPQHF

CDR3 length: 14
V gene: TRBV5-8
CDR3 protein: CASSPEEVGNEQFF

CDR3 length: 13
V gene: TRBV20-1
CDR3 protein: CSAESGGTDTQYF

CDR3 length: 13
V gene: TRBV11-2
CDR3 protein: CASSLAGEDTQYF

CDR3 length: 13
V gene: TRBV29-1
CDR3 protein: CSVESVYQETQYF

CDR3 length: 16
V gene: TRBV5-1
CDR3 protein: CASSFRSLGQGLEAFF

CDR3 length: 16
V gene: TRBV4-1
CDR3 protein: CASSQGTAYPQETQYF

CDR3 length: 13
V gene: TRBV29-1
CDR3 protein: CSVADPFQETQYF